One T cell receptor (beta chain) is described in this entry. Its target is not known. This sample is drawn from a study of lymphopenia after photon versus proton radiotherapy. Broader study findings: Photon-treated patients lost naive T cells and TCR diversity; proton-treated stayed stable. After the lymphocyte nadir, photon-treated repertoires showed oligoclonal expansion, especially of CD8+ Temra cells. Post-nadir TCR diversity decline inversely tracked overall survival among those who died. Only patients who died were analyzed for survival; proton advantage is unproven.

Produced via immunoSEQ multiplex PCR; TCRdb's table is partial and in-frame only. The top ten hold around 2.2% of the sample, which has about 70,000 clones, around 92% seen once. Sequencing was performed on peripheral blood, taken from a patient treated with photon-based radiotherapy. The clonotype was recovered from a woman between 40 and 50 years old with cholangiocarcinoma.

CDR3 DNA sequence: TGTGCCAGCAGACAGGACAGGGTTTCGGCTTACGAGCAGTACTTC. Translated: CASRQDRVSAYEQYF. This chain links TRBV28 with TRBJ2-7; 8 nucleotides match TRBD1. Germline V CDR1 and CDR2: MDHEN, SYDVKM. Losses at the gene ends were 6 bases for V and 4 bases for J; bases not matched to a gene: 11. The length of the CDR3 is 15 residues.